What follows are 14 T cell receptor beta chains derived from one specimen sequenced in a study of blood T cell repertoires in COVID-19. Generated by immunoSEQ multiplex PCR, the TCRdb table keeps only in-frame clones and is missing some. Of roughly 230,000 clones in the sample, more than 65% were seen once. Sequenced input: PBMCs or T cells enriched from blood (not recorded which). The source is a man in his forties or fifties who had recovered from COVID-19.

The chain couples TRBV9 to TRBJ2-7; tentative D call: TRBD1 (5 bases). CDR3 length equals 14 residues. The germline V gene encodes CDR1 SGDLS and CDR2 YYNGEE. Between the trimmed V and J ends, which lost 8 bases and 0 bases, there was a span of 15 bases. CDR3 bases: TGTGCCAGTTCAAGGGGCGGAAGCTCCTACGAGCAGTACTTC. It yields the protein CASSRGGSSYEQYF. The full variable domain, in which reference TRBV9 and TRBJ2-7 provide the parts outside the CDR3, is DSGVTQTPKHLITATGQRVTLRCSPRSGDLSVYWYQQSLDQGLQFLIQYYNGEERAKGNILERFSAQQFPDLHSELNLSSLELGDSALYFCASSRGGSSYEQYFGPGTRLTVT.

This rearrangement joins TRBV6-4 to TRBJ2-1; D remains ambiguous. Per germline, CDR1 MRHNA and CDR2 SNTAGT. V lost 5 bases to trimming and J lost 0 bases, with 11 bases between them. This CDR3 has 15 amino acids. The CDR3 here is CASSRVPSSYNEQFF. The DNA for the CDR3 is TGTGCCAGCAGTAGAGTCCCGAGCTCCTACAATGAGCAGTTCTTC.

The chain employs TRBV5-8 and TRBJ1-4; 10 bases line up with TRBD1. V dropped 4 bases and J dropped 4; count of bases not matched to a gene: 13. Germline CDR1 and CDR2: SGHTS and YDEGEE. This CDR3 is 18 amino acids long. The CDR3 spells CASSVDRGPLLDNEKLFF. DNA of the CDR3: TGTGCCAGCAGCGTCGACAGGGGGCCTCTACTGGATAATGAAAAACTGTTTTTT.

This chain joins TRBV29-1 and TRBJ2-1; 14 bases match TRBD2. V gave up 8 bases and J gave up 9 bases; unmatched junction bases: 6. Per the germline V gene, CDR1 is SQVTM and CDR2 is ANQGSEA. The CDR3 has 13 residues. The CDR3 DNA follows: TGCAGCTCCCGACTAGCGGGAGGGCGTGAGCAGTTCTTC. Amino acid sequence: CSSRLAGGREQFF.

The chain is built from TRBV24-1 and TRBJ2-3, with D perhaps TRBD2 (6 bases). CDR1 is KGHDR and CDR2 is SFDVKD in the germline V gene. The CDR3 runs to 13 residues. Trimming pared 5 bases from V and 5 bases from J, leaving 10 bases between. DNA of the CDR3: TGTGCCACCAGTGTGGAGGGTTTAGATACGCAGTATTTT. Its translation: CATSVEGLDTQYF.

This clone was detected a few times. The gene calls are TRBV27 and TRBJ2-7; a weak D match, TRBD2 (5 bases). The CDR3 length is 15 residues. Germline assignment: CDR1 MNHEY and CDR2 SMNVEV (reference sequence). Trimming took 3 bases from V and 4 from J, leaving 16 bases between them. CDR3 amino acids: CASSLGVAVGYEQYF. In nucleotides, the CDR3 is TGTGCCAGCAGTTTGGGAGTTGCGGTGGGATACGAGCAGTACTTC.

This chain connects TRBV27 to TRBJ2-7; 7 bases align to TRBD1. There are 16 residues in the CDR3. Trimming removed 7 bases from V and 7 bases from J; junction bases left unmatched: 19. Germline-derived CDR1 and CDR2 are MNHEY and SMNVEV (reference sequence). The CDR3 spells CASTQYGTVTAPEQYF. DNA of the CDR3: TGTGCCAGCACCCAATACGGGACAGTGACTGCCCCTGAGCAGTACTTC.

V gene TRBV14 combines with J gene TRBJ2-7; 10 bases map to TRBD1. V shed 4 bases, J shed 4 bases, and the junction held 7 bases outside the gene matches. The length of the CDR3 is 15 residues. Per germline, CDR1 SGHDN and CDR2 FVKESK. The CDR3 protein is CASSRPGTGVYEQYF. In DNA form, the CDR3 reads TGTGCCAGCAGCCGCCCCGGGACAGGGGTTTACGAGCAGTACTTC.

This clone was picked up one time. This rearrangement joins TRBV5-1 to TRBJ1-5; possibly TRBD1 for D (6 bases). Germline CDR1 and CDR2: SGHRS and YFSETQ. V was clipped by 4 bases and J by 6 bases, with 14 bases between them. The CDR3 consists of 14 residues. The CDR3 DNA is TGCGCCAGCAGCCTGGGACATAGGGGTCAGCCCCAGCATTTT. It translates to CASSLGHRGQPQHF.

The chain combines TRBV7-9 with TRBJ1-1; tentative D call: TRBD1 (6 bases). The germline V and J ends were trimmed by 5 bases and 5 bases, with 12 bases remaining between them. CDR3 size: 13 residues. Germline V gene data show CDR1 as SEHNR and CDR2 as FQNEAQ (reference sequence). The CDR3 spells CASSTERGTEAFF. Written as DNA, the CDR3 is TGTGCCAGCAGCACCGAAAGGGGGACTGAAGCTTTCTTT.

The J gene is TRBJ1-2, the V gene TRBV7-3, with D possibly TRBD1 on 6 matching bases. Germline V gives CDR1 SGHTA, CDR2 FQGTGA. There are 15 residues in the CDR3. Trimming stripped 5 bases from V and 4 bases from J, with 17 bases between. CDR3: CASSPSTGPAYGYTF. The CDR3 DNA reads as TGTGCCAGCAGCCCCTCGACAGGCCCAGCCTATGGCTACACCTTC.

V is TRBV5-4 and J is TRBJ2-7; 13 nucleotides match TRBD2. Losses at the gene ends were 0 bases for V and 6 bases for J; bases not matched to a gene: 6. This CDR3 is 16 amino acids long. CDR1 is SGHNT, CDR2 YYREEE, per germline (reference sequence). DNA for the CDR3: TGTGCCAGCAGCTTGGGGGGGACTAGCGGGACCCTCGAGCAGTACTTC. It yields the protein CASSLGGTSGTLEQYF.

In its sample, this clone was seen once. V usage is TRBV14 and J usage is TRBJ2-1; tentatively, D is TRBD2 (6 bases). V lost 4 bases and J lost 5, with 12 bases in between. This CDR3 is 14 amino acids long. Germline lookup yields CDR1 SGHDN and CDR2 FVKESK. This CDR3 is CASSRLTSDNEQFF. In DNA, the CDR3 is TGTGCCAGCAGCCGGTTGACTAGTGACAATGAGCAGTTCTTC.

The chain is built from TRBV10-1 and TRBJ1-4; D possibly corresponds to TRBD1 (5 bases). Trimming removed 7 bases at V and 6 bases at J, with 9 bases between. Germline-derived CDR1 and CDR2 are WNHNN and SYGVQD (reference sequence). CDR3 size: 12 residues. CDR3 sequence: CASNGGDEKLFF. CDR3 in DNA: TGCGCCAGCAACGGAGGGGATGAAAAACTGTTTTTT.